The rows below give T cell receptor beta chains drawn from one sample of a study of shared clonotypes between healthy human individuals. Produced via immunoSEQ multiplex PCR; TCRdb's table is partial and in-frame only. The sample records under 600,000 clones, around 81% being singletons. The sample taken for sequencing was PBMCs. Receptor source: a woman in her 40s in good health. Some clones in this sample may be carry-over from other donors' samples. Each CDR3 is given with its conserved first and last residue. Each record gives: D gene, J gene, V gene, clone size, CDR3 DNA, CDR3 protein. A D gene is named only where the DNA matches it firmly. The listing skips clone size in some rows; elsewhere it reads once, few, many or a size class.

D: TRBD1
J: TRBJ2-7
V: TRBV11-2
size: NA
DNA: TGTGCCAGCAGCCCGGGACAGGGGACAGAGCAGTACTTC
CDR3: CASSPGQGTEQYF

D: NA
J: TRBJ2-2
V: TRBV7-3
size: NA
DNA: TGTGCCAGCAGCTTAAGCCCGAACACCGGGGAGCTGTTTTTT
CDR3: CASSLSPNTGELFF

D: TRBD2
J: TRBJ2-7
V: TRBV6-1
size: NA
DNA: TGTGCCAGCAGTGCTAGCGGGAGGGCCTACGAGCAGTACTTC
CDR3: CASSASGRAYEQYF

D: NA
J: TRBJ2-3
V: TRBV19
size: NA
DNA: TGTGCCAGTAGTAAGGGACAACCTCTCACAGATACGCAGTATTTT
CDR3: CASSKGQPLTDTQYF

D: NA
J: TRBJ1-2
V: TRBV5-6
size: once
DNA: TGTGCCAGCAGCTTGGTAGCGGGATTCCGCTATGGCTACACCTTC
CDR3: CASSLVAGFRYGYTF

D: NA
J: TRBJ2-3
V: TRBV10-3
size: NA
DNA: TGTGCCATCAGCCAGGGTTGGGATTTTAGCACAGATACGCAGTATTTT
CDR3: CAISQGWDFSTDTQYF

D: TRBD1
J: TRBJ1-1
V: TRBV7-3
size: many
DNA: TGTGCCAGCAGCCGGGACAGAACTGCGGAAGCTTTCTTT
CDR3: CASSRDRTAEAFF

D: TRBD1
J: TRBJ1-5
V: TRBV5-1
size: NA
DNA: TGCGCCAGCAGCTTGGTAGCAGGGGGGGATCAGCCCCAGCATTTT
CDR3: CASSLVAGGDQPQHF

D: NA
J: TRBJ1-5
V: TRBV27
size: many
DNA: TGTGCCAGCAGTTTATCGATGGGGGCTAACCAGCCCCAGCATTTT
CDR3: CASSLSMGANQPQHF

D: NA
J: TRBJ2-5
V: TRBV5-6
size: NA
DNA: TGTGCCAGCAGCTTGGACTATCAGGAGACCCAGTACTTC
CDR3: CASSLDYQETQYF

D: TRBD1
J: TRBJ1-2
V: TRBV5-1
size: NA
DNA: TGCGCCAGCAGCGTGACAGGGTCTTATAACTATGGCTACACCTTC
CDR3: CASSVTGSYNYGYTF

D: NA
J: TRBJ2-1
V: TRBV10-1
size: NA
DNA: TGCGCCAGCATCCCCCCACGGGACACAGGCTACAATGAGCAGTTCTTC
CDR3: CASIPPRDTGYNEQFF

D: NA
J: TRBJ1-6
V: TRBV28
size: NA
DNA: TGTGCCAGCAGTTTTCGACGGGGTCTTTATAATTCACCCCTCCACTTT
CDR3: CASSFRRGLYNSPLHF

D: TRBD1
J: TRBJ2-7
V: TRBV11-2
size: NA
DNA: TGTGCCAGCAGCCTACCTGCAGGGGGTTTTGGTGAGCAGTACTTC
CDR3: CASSLPAGGFGEQYF

D: NA
J: TRBJ2-7
V: TRBV7-9
size: NA
DNA: TGTGCCAGCAGCACCCCCCTTTTTGGGATAGGCGAGCAGTACTTC
CDR3: CASSTPLFGIGEQYF

D: NA
J: TRBJ1-1
V: TRBV28
size: NA
DNA: TGTGCCAGCAGTTTGTCCTTCCTGTCGGACACTGAAGCTTTCTTT
CDR3: CASSLSFLSDTEAFF

D: NA
J: TRBJ2-5
V: TRBV30
size: NA
DNA: TGTGCCTGGAAGGTTCGGGCAAAAGAGACCCAGTACTTC
CDR3: CAWKVRAKETQYF

D: NA
J: TRBJ2-3
V: TRBV7-2
size: NA
DNA: TGTGCCAGCAGCTTAGTGTCCAGGGCTTCCACGCAGTATTTT
CDR3: CASSLVSRASTQYF

D: TRBD1
J: TRBJ2-3
V: TRBV30
size: NA
DNA: TGTGCCTGGACATTGACAGGGCTCACAGATACGCAGTATTTT
CDR3: CAWTLTGLTDTQYF

D: NA
J: TRBJ2-7
V: TRBV5-1
size: NA
DNA: TGCGCCAGCAGCCCCGGGACACAGGTCACCTACGAGCAGTACTTC
CDR3: CASSPGTQVTYEQYF

D: NA
J: TRBJ2-5
V: TRBV13
size: many
DNA: TGTGCCAGCAGCGTAGGCTACGCGACAGGGACCCAGTACTTC
CDR3: CASSVGYATGTQYF

D: TRBD1
J: TRBJ2-1
V: TRBV27
size: NA
DNA: TGTGCCAGCAGTTTGGGACAGGGTATCAATGAGCAGTTCTTC
CDR3: CASSLGQGINEQFF

D: TRBD1
J: TRBJ1-2
V: TRBV18
size: NA
DNA: TGTGCCAGCTCACCAGGGACAGGGGAGTGGGGCTATGGCTACACCTTC
CDR3: CASSPGTGEWGYGYTF

D: TRBD2
J: TRBJ2-5
V: TRBV11-3
size: NA
DNA: TGTGCCAGCAGCTTAGGCGTAGCGGGAGTCAGAGAGACCCAGTACTTC
CDR3: CASSLGVAGVRETQYF

D: NA
J: TRBJ1-2
V: TRBV5-1
size: NA
DNA: TGCGCCAGCAGCTTCAACCCGGGCGGCTATGGCTACACATTC
CDR3: CASSFNPGGYGYTF

D: TRBD1
J: TRBJ2-3
V: TRBV2
size: NA
DNA: TGTGCCAGCAGCGACAGGGGCCCAGATACGCAGTATTTT
CDR3: CASSDRGPDTQYF